This is a list of T cell receptor beta chains from one sample in a study of T-cell memory formation after mild COVID-19. MiXCR, run by TCRdb on the 5' RACE reads, gives a single entry per CDR3 protein. The sample has around 210,000 distinct CDR3 sequences, over 7.5% seen once. Sequenced: PBMCs or a T cell subset sorted from them (not recorded which). These receptors all come from a man younger than 35 who had mild COVID-19 (a few samples of this study predate the infection). Cell type and time point are not known. CDR3s include the opening cysteine and the closing phenylalanine or tryptophan. D genes are given only for firm matches. Size is omitted from some rows. Given values are once, few, many or a class for expanded clones.

.,few,TRBJ1-4,TRBV27,TGTGCCAGCAGCTCCTTGGGCGCCGGGGATGAAAAACTGTTTTTT,CASSSLGAGDEKLFF
TRBD2,.,TRBJ2-3,TRBV7-3,TGTGCCAGCAGCTCTCGCGGACTAGTAACAGATACGCAGTATTTT,CASSSRGLVTDTQYF
.,.,TRBJ2-3,TRBV29-1,TGCAGCGTTGTCCCAGATTCCACAGATACGCAGTATTTT,CSVVPDSTDTQYF
.,once,TRBJ1-2,TRBV3-1,TGTGCCAGCAGCCAAGGTCCGGGCAGAGTAGCTAACTATGGCTACACCTTC,CASSQGPGRVANYGYTF
.,.,TRBJ2-2,TRBV7-9,TGTGCCAGCAGCCCCGGGACCAACACCGGGGAGCTGTTTTTT,CASSPGTNTGELFF
.,.,TRBJ2-1,TRBV20-1,TGCAGTGTCAGAAGGGGTAGCGGTGAGCAGTTCTTC,CSVRRGSGEQFF
TRBD1,.,TRBJ1-4,TRBV6-5,TGTGCCAGCAGACGACAGGGATTGAATGAAAAACTGTTTTTT,CASRRQGLNEKLFF
.,few,TRBJ2-2,TRBV10-2,TGCGCCAGCAGTGAGACGTACGGCACCGGGGAGCTGTTTTTT,CASSETYGTGELFF
.,few,TRBJ2-2,TRBV20-1,TGCAGTGTGGACGTTCGGGGCCAGGGGACCGGGGAGCTGTTTTTT,CSVDVRGQGTGELFF
.,.,TRBJ1-4,TRBV20-1,TGCAGTGCTAGAGGGACGGGAGTCGGTGAAAAACTGTTTTTT,CSARGTGVGEKLFF
.,many,TRBJ1-3,TRBV28,TGTGCCAGCTATACGACAGACTCTGGAAACACCATATATTTT,CASYTTDSGNTIYF
TRBD1,few,TRBJ1-1,TRBV18,TGTGCCAGCTCACCGTGGACAGGGGCGAACACTGAAGCTTTCTTT,CASSPWTGANTEAFF
.,.,TRBJ2-2,TRBV5-1,TGCGCCAGCAGTCAAGCAGGGATAGGCACCGGGGAGCTGTTTTTT,CASSQAGIGTGELFF
.,few,TRBJ2-2,TRBV7-2,TGTGCCAGCAGCCGCTCGGGCAGTGTCACCGGGGAGCTGTTTTTT,CASSRSGSVTGELFF
.,.,TRBJ2-3,TRBV7-2,TGTGCCAGCAGCCCCAGTTGGGCAGATACGCAGTATTTT,CASSPSWADTQYF
TRBD1,.,TRBJ2-1,TRBV24-1,TGTGCCACCAGTGATCCGCTACAGGGGAAGAATGAGCAGTTCTTC,CATSDPLQGKNEQFF
.,.,TRBJ2-3,TRBV10-3,TGTGCCACAGGGAGCCCCGCCAAGGGTACGCAGTATTTT,CATGSPAKGTQYF
TRBD1,.,TRBJ2-7,TRBV12-3/TRBV12-4,TGTGCCAGCAGGAAGGACAGGGCCAACGGGGAGCAGTACTTC,CASRKDRANGEQYF
.,few,TRBJ1-6,TRBV2,TGTGCCAGCAGTGAAGAGAAAGCGGGCGTGCATTCACCCCTCCACTTT,CASSEEKAGVHSPLHF